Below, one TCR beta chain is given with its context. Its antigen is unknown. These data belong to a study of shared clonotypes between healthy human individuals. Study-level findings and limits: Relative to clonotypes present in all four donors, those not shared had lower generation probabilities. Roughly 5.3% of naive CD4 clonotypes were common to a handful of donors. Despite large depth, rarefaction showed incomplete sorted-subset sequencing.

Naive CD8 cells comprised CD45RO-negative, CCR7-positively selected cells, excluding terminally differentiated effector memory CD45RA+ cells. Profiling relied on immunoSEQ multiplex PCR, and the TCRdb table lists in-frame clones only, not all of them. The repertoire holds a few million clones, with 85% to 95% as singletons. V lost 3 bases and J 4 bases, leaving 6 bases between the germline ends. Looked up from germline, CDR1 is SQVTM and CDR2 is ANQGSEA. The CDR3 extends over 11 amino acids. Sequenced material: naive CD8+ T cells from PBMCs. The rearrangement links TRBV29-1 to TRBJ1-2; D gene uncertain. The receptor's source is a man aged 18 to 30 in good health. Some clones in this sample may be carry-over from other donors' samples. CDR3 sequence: CSVDSTYGYTF. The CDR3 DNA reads TGCAGCGTTGACAGTACCTATGGCTACACCTTC.